The 14 T cell receptor beta chains given below trace back to one sample, sequenced in a study of response to subunit inactivated influenza vaccine. TCRdb used MiXCR to reprocess the RT-PCR reads, holding one entry per CDR3 protein. This sample has about 240,000 distinct CDR3 sequences, with 9% to 15% found just once. The sequences come from non-naive T cells sorted from PBMCs, collected 14 to 15 days before vaccination. Every receptor here comes from a man aged 50 or older who received an inactivated influenza vaccine.

This clonotype was counted between two and nine times. This chain uses TRBV4-1 with TRBJ2-1; 11 bases match TRBD2. From germline, CDR1 is MGHRA and CDR2 YSYEKL. The CDR3 sequence is 14 residues long. The ends lost 4 bases at V and 8 bases at J; junction bases unmatched: 4. This CDR3 is CASSLAGGPHEQFF. The CDR3 nucleotides are TGCGCCAGCAGCCTAGCGGGAGGGCCCCATGAGCAGTTCTTC.

This clonotype was found a few times. This rearrangement joins TRBV6-1 to TRBJ2-7, with D possibly matching TRBD1 (5 bases). This CDR3 region has 14 residues. Germline lookup yields CDR1 MNHNS and CDR2 SASEGT. V lost 6 bases to trimming and J lost 5 bases, with 17 bases between them. The CDR3 coding sequence is TGTGCCAGCAGGAACCAGGGCAGGAGACACGAGCAGTACTTC. Translation: CASRNQGRRHEQYF.

The J gene is TRBJ2-2, the V gene TRBV19; 7 bases agree with TRBD2. Trimming removed 8 bases from V and 4 bases from J; junction bases left unmatched: 10. The CDR3 totals 15 residues. Germline V gene data show CDR1 as LNHDA and CDR2 as SQIVND (reference sequence). CDR3 nucleotide sequence: TGTGCCAGTGCTCCTCTAGCGGCCGGCACCGGGGAGCTGTTTTTT. Its protein is CASAPLAAGTGELFF.

The chain carries TRBV27 and TRBJ2-7; D remains ambiguous. The CDR3 loop spans 15 amino acids. V was cut by 0 bases and J by 0 bases, with 9 bases left in between. Germline V gene sequence: CDR1 MNHEY, CDR2 SMNVEV (reference sequence). CDR3: CASSLSSLRSYEQYF. The CDR3 coding sequence is TGTGCCAGCAGTTTATCGAGTTTGCGCTCCTACGAGCAGTACTTC.

The chain recombines TRBV2 with TRBJ2-6; D gene unclear. CDR3 length: 15 amino acids. CDR1 is SNHLY and CDR2 is FYNNEI in the germline V gene. V was clipped by 6 bases and J by 2 bases, with 11 bases between them. Here the CDR3 DNA reads TGTGCCAGCAGCCCACCTAAACCTGGGGCCAACGTCCTGACTTTC. This gives the protein CASSPPKPGANVLTF.

The rearrangement links TRBV6-1 to TRBJ2-1, with D unresolved. In germline, CDR1 is MNHNS, CDR2 SASEGT. The germline V and J ends were trimmed by 5 bases and 6 bases, with 14 bases remaining between them. CDR3 size: 14 residues. This CDR3 reads CASSPDTRPNEQFF. The CDR3 DNA reads TGTGCCAGCAGTCCGGATACTCGGCCCAATGAGCAGTTCTTC.

This clonotype was recorded a few times. This chain uses TRBV28 with TRBJ1-6; D not resolved. Germline V gives CDR1 MDHEN, CDR2 SYDVKM. This CDR3 contains 13 residues. The germline V and J ends were trimmed by 6 bases and 12 bases, with 15 bases remaining between them. For the CDR3, the DNA is TGTGCCAGCAGCTTCGGGCGCTCACGACCCCTCCACTTT. Its translation is CASSFGRSRPLHF. Together with reference TRBV28 and TRBJ1-6, the CDR3 gives the full variable domain: DVKVTQSSRYLVKRTGEKVFLECVQDMDHENMFWYRQDPGLGLRLIYFSYDVKMKEKGDIPEGYSVSREKKERFSLILESASTNQTSMYLCASSFGRSRPLHFGNGTRLTVT.

In DNA, the CDR3 is TGTGCCAGCAGCCCAGAGTTGACCCATGGCTACACCTTC. Protein: CASSPELTHGYTF. J is TRBJ1-2 and V is TRBV11-2; no clear D. Germline lookup yields CDR1 SGHAT and CDR2 FQNNGV. V lost 5 bases, J lost 6 bases, and 13 bases lay in between. The CDR3 sequence is 13 residues long.

The chain links TRBV9 to TRBJ1-1, with D maybe TRBD1 (6 bases). Deletions cut 3 bases from V and 3 bases from J, with 15 bases between. Germline lookup yields CDR1 SGDLS and CDR2 YYNGEE. This CDR3 has 15 amino acids. CDR3 sequence reads: CASSGGQPGDTEAFF. In DNA, the CDR3 is TGTGCCAGCAGCGGGGGACAACCGGGTGACACTGAAGCTTTCTTT.

The rearrangement links TRBV20-1 to TRBJ1-5; D remains ambiguous. V lost 3 bases, J lost 6 bases, and 12 bases lay in between. Germline loops: CDR1 DFQATT, CDR2 SNEGSKA (reference sequence). CDR3 length equals 13 residues. The CDR3, as DNA: TGCAGTGCTAGTGATGGAACGGGTCAGCCCCAGCATTTT. Translated: CSASDGTGQPQHF.

In this sample, this clonotype turned up many times. The chain is built from TRBV6-1 and TRBJ2-7; tentative D call: TRBD2 (6 bases). V lost 6 bases and J lost 0, with 15 bases in between. Germline assignment: CDR1 MNHNS and CDR2 SASEGT. CDR3 length: 15 residues. In DNA form, the CDR3 reads TGTGCCAGCAGACCCCGGGACTGGAGCTCCTACGAGCAGTACTTC. Protein sequence: CASRPRDWSSYEQYF.

V usage is TRBV5-1 and J usage is TRBJ2-7; D gene ambiguous. Germline lookup yields CDR1 SGHRS and CDR2 YFSETQ. The CDR3 spans 11 residues. Trimming removed 3 bases from V and 3 bases from J, with 4 bases in between. The CDR3 DNA follows: TGCGCCAGCAGCTACGACTACGAGCAGTACTTC. Protein: CASSYDYEQYF.

This clonotype was counted ten times or more. In nucleotides, the CDR3 is TGCAGTGCTAGAGATCTTGGAGGGTTGGAGACCCAGTACTTC. It is translated as CSARDLGGLETQYF. This chain links TRBV20-1 with TRBJ2-5; a possible D gene is TRBD2 (6 bases). The CDR3 sequence is 14 residues long. Germline CDR1 reads DFQATT; CDR2 reads SNEGSKA (reference sequence). V was shortened by 0 bases and J by 5 bases, with 13 bases between the two germline ends.

The genes are TRBV6-1 and TRBJ1-5; 9 nucleotides align to TRBD1. Trimming took 2 bases from V and 0 from J; bases not matched to a gene: 8. The germline V gene has CDR1 MNHNS and CDR2 SASEGT. The length of the CDR3 is 18 residues. The CDR3 is CASSEKPQGAVSNQPQHF. As DNA, the CDR3 is TGTGCCAGCAGTGAAAAGCCACAGGGGGCGGTTAGCAATCAGCCCCAGCATTTT.